The table lists the clone carrying this T cell receptor beta chain with many counts. What it binds is unknown. The read ends 3 residues early relative to the CDR3; the germline J gene fills the gap. This sample was included in a study of T cell clonality in common variable immunodeficiency. The study, taken as a whole, reports: Fewer TCRbeta clones were shared among CVID subjects than controls.

The V and J ends lost 7 bases and 6 bases respectively, with 18 bases between them. This CDR3 region has 15 residues. Germline lookup yields CDR1 SNHLY and CDR2 FYNNEI. The table came from immunoSEQ multiplex PCR; TCRdb's copy has only in-frame clones and leaves some out. The sample shows about 64,000 clones, no singletons; the ten largest hold about 1.8%. Each donor provided roughly 4.5 to 8.5 ml of heparinized whole blood. The gene calls are TRBV2 and TRBJ2-2; D perhaps matches TRBD1 (6 bases). The sequencing input was peripheral blood mononuclear cells. This sequence originates from a person aged 18-69 years in good health. CDR3 bases read: TGTGCCAGCACCCCAGCCCAGGGGAATCCCGGGGAG. Translated, it gives CASTPAQGNPGE. The entire CDR3 reads CASTPAQGNPGELFF.